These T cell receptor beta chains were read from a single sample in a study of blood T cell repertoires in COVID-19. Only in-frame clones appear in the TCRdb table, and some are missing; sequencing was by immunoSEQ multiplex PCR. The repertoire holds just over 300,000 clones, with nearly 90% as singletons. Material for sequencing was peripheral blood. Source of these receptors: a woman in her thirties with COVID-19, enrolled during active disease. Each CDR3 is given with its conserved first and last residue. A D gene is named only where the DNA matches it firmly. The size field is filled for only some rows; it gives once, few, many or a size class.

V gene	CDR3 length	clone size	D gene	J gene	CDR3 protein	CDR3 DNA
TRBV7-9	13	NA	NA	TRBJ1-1	CASSRHPNTEAFF	TGTGCCAGCAGCAGACACCCGAACACTGAAGCTTTCTTT
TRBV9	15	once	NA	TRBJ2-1	CASSLRVGGHNEQFF	TGTGCCAGCAGCTTGCGGGTGGGAGGCCACAATGAGCAGTTCTTC
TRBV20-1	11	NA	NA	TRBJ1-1	CSARDLQGQFF	TGCAGTGCTAGAGATTTGCAGGGCCAATTCTTT
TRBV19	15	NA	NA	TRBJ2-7	CASSVGGGSSYEQYF	TGTGCCAGTAGTGTTGGAGGGGGCAGCTCCTACGAGCAGTACTTC
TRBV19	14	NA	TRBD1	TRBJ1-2	CASSWDRANYGYTF	TGTGCCAGTAGCTGGGACAGGGCCAACTATGGCTACACCTTC
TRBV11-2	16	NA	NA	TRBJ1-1	CASSLGYTGGFTEAFF	TGTGCCAGCAGCTTAGGTTATACGGGGGGGTTTACTGAAGCTTTCTTT
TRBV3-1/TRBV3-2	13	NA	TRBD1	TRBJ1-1	CASSGQANTEAFF	TGTGCCAGCAGCGGACAGGCCAACACTGAAGCTTTCTTT
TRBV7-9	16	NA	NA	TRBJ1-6	CASSFAGQGPRSPLHF	TGTGCCAGCAGCTTCGCAGGTCAGGGCCCTCGTTCACCCCTCCACTTT
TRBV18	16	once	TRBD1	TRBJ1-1	CASSPRSGTGGFEAFF	TGTGCCAGCTCACCTAGGAGTGGGACAGGGGGCTTTGAAGCTTTCTTT
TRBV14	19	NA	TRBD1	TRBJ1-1	CASSQDVGQGRGENTEAFF	TGTGCCAGCAGCCAAGATGTGGGACAGGGTCGAGGAGAGAACACTGAAGCTTTCTTT
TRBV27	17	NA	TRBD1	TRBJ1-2	CASSLSHPPGGANGYTF	TGTGCCAGCAGTTTATCTCACCCCCCAGGGGGCGCAAATGGCTACACCTTC
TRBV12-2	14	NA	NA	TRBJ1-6	CASRLEGHQPPLHF	TGTGCAAGTCGCTTAGAGGGACACCAACCACCCCTCCACTTT
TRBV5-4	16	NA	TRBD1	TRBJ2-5	CASSSGTGGIQETQYF	TGTGCCAGCAGCTCAGGGACAGGGGGTATACAAGAGACCCAGTACTTC
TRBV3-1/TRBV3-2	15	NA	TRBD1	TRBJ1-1	CASSQIGTDNTEAFF	TGTGCCAGCAGCCAAATCGGGACAGATAACACTGAAGCTTTCTTT
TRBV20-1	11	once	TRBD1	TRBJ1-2	CSAHPGTGGTF	TGCAGTGCCCACCCCGGGACAGGGGGCACCTTC
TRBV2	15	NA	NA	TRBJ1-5	CASRANRGSNQPQHF	TGTGCCAGCAGGGCGAACCGGGGGAGCAATCAGCCCCAGCATTTT
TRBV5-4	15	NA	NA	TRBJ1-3	CASSAFSGAGNTIYF	TGTGCCAGCAGCGCCTTTTCAGGGGCTGGAAACACCATATATTTT
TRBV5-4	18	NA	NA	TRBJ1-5	CASSMPNQRGYSNQPQHF	TGTGCCAGCAGCATGCCCAATCAACGGGGGTATAGCAATCAGCCCCAGCATTTT
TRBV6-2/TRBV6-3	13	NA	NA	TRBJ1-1	CASSYARNTEAFF	TGTGCCAGCAGTTATGCTAGGAACACTGAAGCTTTCTTT
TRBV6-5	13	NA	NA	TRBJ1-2	CASSPTENYGYTF	TGTGCCAGCAGTCCCACAGAGAACTATGGCTACACCTTC
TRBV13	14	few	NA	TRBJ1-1	CASSRAVMNTEAFF	TGTGCCAGCAGCCGCGCTGTTATGAACACTGAAGCTTTCTTT
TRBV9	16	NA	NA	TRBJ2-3	CASSAAGGGGADTQYF	TGTGCCAGCAGCGCCGCCGGGGGAGGGGGTGCAGATACGCAGTATTTT
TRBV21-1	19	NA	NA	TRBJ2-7	CASSLTSGTGGILVYEQYF	TGTGCCAGCAGCCTGACCTCCGGGACAGGGGGGATTTTAGTCTACGAGCAGTACTTC
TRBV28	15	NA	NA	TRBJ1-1	CASSFGGGGWTEAFF	TGTGCCAGCAGTTTTGGGGGGGGCGGGTGGACTGAAGCTTTCTTT
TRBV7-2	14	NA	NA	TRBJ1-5	CASSPRGGYQPQHF	TGTGCCAGCAGTCCACGCGGGGGGTATCAGCCCCAGCATTTT
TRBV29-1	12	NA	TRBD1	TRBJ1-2	CSVTGTGVGYTF	TGCAGCGTGACCGGGACAGGGGTTGGCTACACCTTC
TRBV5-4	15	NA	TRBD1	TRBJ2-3	CASSSDRGRTDTQYF	TGTGCCAGCAGCTCAGACAGGGGGCGTACAGATACGCAGTATTTT
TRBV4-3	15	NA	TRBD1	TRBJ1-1	CASSQADRGGTEAFF	TGCGCCAGCAGCCAAGCGGACAGGGGGGGTACTGAAGCTTTCTTT
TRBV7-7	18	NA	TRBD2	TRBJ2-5	CASSASPTSGGSQETQYF	TGTGCTAGCAGCGCCTCCCCGACTAGCGGGGGATCCCAAGAGACCCAGTACTTC
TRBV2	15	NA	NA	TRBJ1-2	CASSEAGGLDYGYTF	TGTGCCAGCAGTGAAGCGGGGGGGTTAGACTATGGCTACACCTTC
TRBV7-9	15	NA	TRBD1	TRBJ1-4	CASSLNQGAGEKLFF	TGTGCCAGCAGCTTAAATCAGGGGGCCGGGGAAAAACTGTTTTTT
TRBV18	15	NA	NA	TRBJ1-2	CASSPWRDGTYGYTF	TGTGCCAGCTCACCATGGAGGGACGGGACTTATGGCTACACCTTC
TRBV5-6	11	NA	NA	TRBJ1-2	CASSLHGGYTF	TGTGCCAGCAGCTTGCACGGTGGCTACACCTTC
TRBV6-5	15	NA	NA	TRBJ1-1	CATLMGPGMNTEAFF	TGTGCCACCCTGATGGGCCCGGGAATGAACACTGAAGCTTTCTTT
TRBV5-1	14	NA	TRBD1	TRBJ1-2	CASSLEGTGLPSGF	TGCGCCAGCAGCTTGGAGGGGACAGGGCTCCCCTCGGGCTTC